The 16 T cell receptor beta chains below come from one sample, sequenced in a study of tumor-infiltrating lymphocytes in primary liver carcinoma. From unsorted bulk tissue weighing roughly 17-34 mg, DNA and RNA were co-extracted. TCR beta cDNA was prepared out of 500 ng total RNA by means of a constant-region primer. Libraries covering TCR beta were generated through three nested multiplex PCR rounds (using a slightly modified ARM-PCR). Use of TRBV1-TRBV30 forward primers with a C-beta reverse primer characterized the first two PCR rounds, which lasted around 9 cycles each. TCRdb re-called the multiplex PCR reads with MiXCR, one entry per CDR3 protein. The sample lists about 54,000 distinct CDR3 sequences; around three quarters were seen once. Sequenced sample: liver tumor tissue from sampling region 2. Subset indicated: tumor region T2, inferior pole. The receptors originated from a man aged 40-49 years with primary liver carcinoma and hepatitis B virus infection.

The chain is built from TRBV29-1 and TRBJ1-1; 10 positions match TRBD1. The CDR3 is 11 amino acids. The germline gives CDR1 SQVTM, CDR2 ANQGSEA. CDR3 nucleotide sequence: TGCACTACAAAAGGACAGGGGGTGTACTTCTTT. It codes for CTTKGQGVYFF.

V and J are TRBV28 and TRBJ2-3; possible D gene TRBD2, 5 bases. V lost 2 bases and J lost 3, with 12 bases in between. Germline lookup yields CDR1 MDHEN and CDR2 SYDVKM. The CDR3 length is 15 residues. CDR3 DNA: TGTGCCAGCAGTTTAGCGGAGGTTGAAACAGATACGCAGTATTTT. It specifies CASSLAEVETDTQYF.

In its sample, this clonotype was seen many times. This chain uses TRBV28 with TRBJ2-1, with 7 positions matching TRBD2. The CDR3 runs to 15 residues. V lost 8 bases, J lost 8 bases, and 15 bases stayed unmatched. Germline CDR1 is MDHEN and CDR2 is SYDVKM. The CDR3 DNA follows: TGTGCCAGCGGGAACGCGGGAGCCGGGGCGGATGAGCAGTTCTTC. Amino acids: CASGNAGAGADEQFF.

With regard to this clonotype: This may come from a read error, since a much larger clone is one base off. The chain joins TRBV5-1 to TRBJ1-5; D remains unclear. The CDR3 sequence is 13 residues long. Germline values: CDR1 SGHRS, CDR2 YFSETQ. CDR3 amino acids: CASNLEGPKPQHF. In nucleotides, the CDR3 is TGCGCCAGCAACTTGGAGGGTCCTAAGCCCCAGCATTTT.

This clonotype has only one observation. A much larger clone sits a single nucleotide away, making a read error possible. V and J are TRBV28 and TRBJ1-6; no firm D call. V shed 2 bases and J shed 11 bases, with 16 bases lying between them. The CDR3 consists of 15 residues. CDR1 is MDHEN and CDR2 is SYDVKM in the germline V gene. CDR3 in amino acids: CASSLGSSGDPPLHF. The CDR3 DNA follows: TGTGCCAGCAGTTTAGGATCCTCGGGAGATCCACCCCTCCACTTT.

By proportion, this clonotype is medium-sized. The chain combines TRBV12-3 or TRBV12-4 with TRBJ2-1, with 14 bases identical to TRBD2. Trimming cost V 6 bases and J 6 bases; bases outside gene matches: 7. The CDR3 extends over 16 amino acids. The CDR3 is CASSPFGLAGGNEQFF. The DNA for the CDR3 is TGTGCCAGCAGCCCCTTCGGACTAGCGGGGGGCAATGAGCAGTTCTTC.

The chain links TRBV11-2 to TRBJ1-4; no reliable D call. V was trimmed by 9 bases and J by 6 bases, leaving 17 bases between them. Per the germline V gene, CDR1 is SGHAT and CDR2 is FQNNGV. This CDR3 region has 14 residues. CDR3 sequence: CASNLEVGDEKLFF. Here the CDR3 DNA reads TGTGCCAGTAACTTAGAGGTTGGGGATGAAAAACTGTTTTTT.

The V gene is TRBV29-1, the J gene TRBJ2-1; no reliable D call. V was trimmed by 0 bases and J by 12 bases, leaving 15 bases between them. CDR3 length: 13 residues. CDR1 and CDR2 from the germline V gene are SQVTM and ANQGSEA. DNA of the CDR3: TGCAGCGTTGAAGATACTACTCACAATAGGCAGTTCTTC. This codes for CSVEDTTHNRQFF.

This clonotype was observed a few times. J is TRBJ2-7 and V is TRBV11-2; the D is unclear. Germline V gene lookup returns CDR1 SGHAT and CDR2 FQNNGV. V lost 2 bases and J 10 bases, leaving 15 bases between the germline ends. The CDR3 is made up of 13 amino acids. DNA for the CDR3: TGTGCCAGCAGCTTAAATGAGCTGGCATCACAGTACTTC. It yields the protein CASSLNELASQYF.

In its sample, this clonotype was seen many times. The gene calls are TRBV5-1 and TRBJ1-1; 11 nucleotides line up with TRBD1. Germline lookup yields CDR1 SGHRS and CDR2 YFSETQ. V trimming: 1 base; J trimming: 5 bases; junction bases outside the gene matches: 4. This CDR3 is built from 15 residues. DNA for the CDR3: TGCGCCAGCAGCTTGACCGGGACAGGGGGAACTGAAGCTTTCTTT. This encodes CASSLTGTGGTEAFF.

This chain connects TRBV20-1 to TRBJ2-5; D gene uncertain. V lost 6 bases, J lost 5 bases, and 13 bases lay in between. CDR3 length equals 12 residues. Germline CDR1 DFQATT, CDR2 SNEGSKA (reference sequence). The CDR3 nucleotides are TGCAGTGCCTCTAAGGCGGTGGAGACCCAGTACTTC. Translating gives CSASKAVETQYF.

V is TRBV11-2 and J is TRBJ2-7, with D unresolved. This CDR3 contains 14 residues. Per germline, CDR1 SGHAT and CDR2 FQNNGV. Trimming pared 3 bases from V and 3 bases from J, leaving 12 bases between. DNA for the CDR3: TGTGCCAGCAGCTTGACTGACCTCGACTACGAGCAGTACTTC. Its protein product is CASSLTDLDYEQYF.

As for this clonotype: The germline gene is not matched at one end of the junction; a read error may be the cause. The chain employs TRBV29-1 and TRBJ1-2; 12 nucleotides line up with TRBD1. CDR3 size: 15 residues. The germline CDR1 and CDR2 sequences are SQVTM and ANQGSEA. The CDR3 DNA is TGCAGCGTAGCCGGGACAGGGGGCGCAGCCTATGGCTACATCTTC. Translated, it gives CSVAGTGGAAYGYIF. Together with reference TRBV29-1 and TRBJ1-2, the CDR3 gives the full variable domain: SAVISQKPSRDICQRGTSLTIQCQVDSQVTMMFWYRQQPGQSLTLIATANQGSEATYESGFVIDKFPISRPNLTFSTLTVSNMSPEDSSIYLCSVAGTGGAAYGYIFGSGTRLTVV.

Concerning this clonotype itself: The germline gene is not matched at one end of the junction; a read error may be the cause. The chain uses TRBV11-3 and TRBJ2-2; D is possibly TRBD1 or TRBD2 (6 bases each). The CDR3 is 15 amino acids. Germline CDR1 reads SGHNT; CDR2 reads YENEEA. CDR3 sequence (DNA): TGTGCCAGCAGCTTAGGACAGGTCGACATCGGGGAGGTGTTTTTT. It yields the protein CASSLGQVDIGEVFF.

To note about this clonotype: The conserved final phenylalanine or tryptophan is absent from the CDR3, which likely points to a read error. This chain uses TRBV6-2 or TRBV6-3 with TRBJ1-5; D call uncertain. The CDR3 sequence is 12 residues long. Trimming pared 3 bases from V and 7 bases from J, leaving 7 bases between. Germline V gene data show CDR1 as MNHEY and CDR2 as SVGEGT. This chain's CDR3 is CASSYYEQPQHI. The CDR3 DNA reads as TGTGCCAGCAGTTATTATGAGCAGCCCCAGCATATT.

About this clonotype: The junction and the germline gene differ at one end; a read error may be behind it. This rearrangement joins TRBV4-1 to TRBJ2-7; TRBD2 might be the D (6 bases). Germline lookup yields CDR1 MGHRA and CDR2 YSYEKL. This CDR3 spans 16 amino acids. The CDR3: CVSSQDFSGSSYKQYF. CDR3 coding DNA: TGCGTCAGCAGCCAAGATTTTAGCGGAAGTTCCTACAAGCAGTACTTC.